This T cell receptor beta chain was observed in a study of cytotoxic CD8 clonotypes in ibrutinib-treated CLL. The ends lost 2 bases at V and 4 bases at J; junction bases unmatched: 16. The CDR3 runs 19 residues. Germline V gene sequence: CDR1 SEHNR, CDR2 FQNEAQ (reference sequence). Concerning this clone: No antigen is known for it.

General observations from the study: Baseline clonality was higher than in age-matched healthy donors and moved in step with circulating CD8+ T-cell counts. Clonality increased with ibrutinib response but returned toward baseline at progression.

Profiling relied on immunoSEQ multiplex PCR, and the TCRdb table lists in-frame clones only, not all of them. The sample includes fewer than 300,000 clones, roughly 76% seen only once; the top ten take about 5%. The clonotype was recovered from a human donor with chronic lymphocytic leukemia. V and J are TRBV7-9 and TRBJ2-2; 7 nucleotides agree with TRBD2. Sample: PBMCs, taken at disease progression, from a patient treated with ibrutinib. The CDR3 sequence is CASSLYLRGIDRGTGELFF. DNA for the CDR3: TGTGCCAGCAGCTTATATTTGCGGGGGATAGATCGGGGCACCGGGGAGCTGTTTTTT.